The 20 T cell receptor beta chains listed next were all sequenced from one sample in a study of blood T cell repertoires in COVID-19. Only in-frame clones appear in the TCRdb table, and some are missing; sequencing was by immunoSEQ multiplex PCR. This table has 100,000 to 150,000 clones, about 94% appearing once. The sample consisted of peripheral blood. Receptors were obtained from a man aged 50 or older with COVID-19, enrolled during active disease.

The chain has TRBV28 and TRBJ1-2; perhaps TRBD1 as D (5 bases). V lost 5 bases to trimming and J lost 0 bases, with 16 bases between them. This CDR3 spans 16 amino acids. Germline values: CDR1 MDHEN, CDR2 SYDVKM. The CDR3 sequence: CASSGTTGPANYGYTF. DNA for the CDR3: TGTGCCAGCAGTGGGACTACAGGACCAGCTAACTATGGCTACACCTTC.

V is TRBV5-6 and J is TRBJ2-3; D unclear. The V end lost 2 bases, the J end lost 2 bases, and 9 bases lay between the germline ends. CDR1 and CDR2 (germline): SGHDT, YYEEEE. This CDR3 region has 14 residues. CDR3 protein: CASSLLELTDTQYF. The CDR3, as DNA: TGTGCCAGCAGCTTATTGGAGCTCACAGATACGCAGTATTTT.

The rearrangement uses TRBV20-1 and TRBJ2-3; D not resolved. The germline gives CDR1 DFQATT, CDR2 SNEGSKA (reference sequence). V was clipped by 3 bases and J by 2 bases, with 12 bases between them. This CDR3 spans 14 amino acids. The CDR3 region is CSASLPADTDTQYF. The DNA for the CDR3 is TGCAGTGCTAGTTTGCCTGCAGACACAGATACGCAGTATTTT.

The gene calls are TRBV6-2 or TRBV6-3 and TRBJ2-7; TRBD2 agrees at 12 bases. Germline assignment: CDR1 MNHEY and CDR2 SVGEGT. This CDR3 region has 14 residues. With V trimmed by 2 bases and J by 4 bases, 0 bases remained unmatched. The CDR3 sequence is CASSYGTSGYEQYF. CDR3 DNA sequence: TGTGCCAGCAGTTACGGGACTAGCGGGTACGAGCAGTACTTC.

V is TRBV14 and J is TRBJ2-1, with D maybe TRBD2 (6 bases). V dropped 1 base and J dropped 4 bases, with 14 bases sitting between them. Looked up from germline, CDR1 is SGHDN and CDR2 is FVKESK. This CDR3 comprises 16 residues. The CDR3 spells CASSQVRESLYNEQFF. In DNA, the CDR3 is TGTGCCAGCAGCCAAGTTCGGGAGTCTTTATACAATGAGCAGTTCTTC.

V gene TRBV6-2 or TRBV6-3 combines with J gene TRBJ1-2, with 7 bases that match TRBD1. Germline V gene lookup returns CDR1 MNHEY and CDR2 SVGEGT. This CDR3 has 15 residues. Germline trimming cut 0 bases from V and 5 bases from J; bases unmatched to any gene: 6. In nucleotides, the CDR3 is TGTGCCAGCAGTTACTCCCCCGACAGGGCGTATGGCTACACCTTC. Protein sequence: CASSYSPDRAYGYTF.

This clone was recorded only once. The chain recombines TRBV29-1 with TRBJ2-7; weak D call: TRBD1 (7 bases). This CDR3 is 13 amino acids long. Germline V gives CDR1 SQVTM, CDR2 ANQGSEA. V was trimmed by 7 bases and J by 9 bases, leaving 22 bases between them. CDR3 amino acids: CSGRDSLKSGQYF. The CDR3 DNA reads TGCAGCGGGAGGGACAGCCTAAAGTCCGGGCAGTACTTC.

This chain uses TRBV24-1 with TRBJ1-2, with 7 bases fitting TRBD1. Germline V gene lookup returns CDR1 KGHDR and CDR2 SFDVKD. The length of the CDR3 is 13 residues. V lost 5 bases to trimming and J lost 3 bases; unmatched junction nucleotides: 2. In nucleotides, the CDR3 is TGTGCCACCAGTGGTACAGGGGACTATGGCTACACCTTC. Translating it yields CATSGTGDYGYTF.

The CDR3 nucleotides read TGTGCCAGCAGTTACTCCCAACTAGCGGAGCAGTACGTC. It codes for CASSYSQLAEQYV. This rearrangement joins TRBV6-6 to TRBJ2-7, with 7 positions matching TRBD2. The V and J ends lost 0 bases and 7 bases, in that order; junction bases with no gene match: 3. The CDR3 is made up of 13 amino acids. In germline, CDR1 is MNHNY, CDR2 SVGAGI (reference sequence).

This clone came up once. The rearrangement links TRBV2 to TRBJ2-1; 7 nucleotides match TRBD2. The germline V gene has CDR1 SNHLY and CDR2 FYNNEI. With V trimmed by 6 bases and J by 2 bases, 7 bases remained unmatched. The CDR3 spans 15 residues. The CDR3 bases are TGTGCCAGCAGCCGAGCGGGAATGACCTACAATGAGCAGTTCTTC. Amino acids: CASSRAGMTYNEQFF.

J is TRBJ1-5 and V is TRBV24-1; TRBD1 agrees at 9 bases. V shed 2 bases, J shed 6 bases, and the junction held 7 bases outside the gene matches. Germline V gene lookup returns CDR1 KGHDR and CDR2 SFDVKD. CDR3 size: 16 residues. CDR3 region: CATSDSGQGWGQPQHF. The CDR3 DNA is TGTGCCACCAGTGATTCGGGACAGGGTTGGGGTCAGCCCCAGCATTTT.

In this sample, this clone turned up once. The genes are TRBV7-9 and TRBJ2-1, with D hard to call. Deletions cut 5 bases from V and 9 bases from J, with 14 bases between. This CDR3 is 13 amino acids long. Germline V CDR1 and CDR2: SEHNR, FQNEAQ (reference sequence). The CDR3 bases are TGTGCCAGCAGCCTACTGGAGTTGGGTGAGCAGTTCTTC. This codes for CASSLLELGEQFF.

V and J are TRBV13 and TRBJ2-6, with TRBD1 matching over 9 bases. J gave up 2 bases and V 4 bases, and 3 bases lay outside the gene matches. This CDR3 spans 16 amino acids. Germline V gene sequence: CDR1 PRHDT, CDR2 FYEKMQ (reference sequence). This CDR3 reads CASSSGTGTGANVLTF. The CDR3, as DNA: TGTGCCAGCAGCTCTGGGACAGGGACTGGGGCCAACGTCCTGACTTTC.

The chain has TRBV18 and TRBJ2-1; 7 positions match TRBD1. The CDR3 is made up of 13 amino acids. The germline CDR1 and CDR2 sequences are KGHSH and LQKENI. Trimming cost V 3 bases and J 10 bases; bases outside gene matches: 6. Written as DNA, the CDR3 is TGTGCCAGCTCACCCTCACCGGACAGGGAGCAGTTCTTC. Amino acid sequence: CASSPSPDREQFF.

There are a few counts of this clone. This rearrangement joins TRBV29-1 to TRBJ2-3; 7 nucleotides line up with TRBD1. The CDR3 totals 15 residues. Germline CDR1 and CDR2: SQVTM and ANQGSEA. J gave up 2 bases and V 2 bases, and 7 bases lay outside the gene matches. CDR3 sequence: CSVETPTGFTDTQYF. Written as DNA, the CDR3 is TGCAGCGTTGAAACCCCGACAGGGTTCACAGATACGCAGTATTTT.

The V and J genes are TRBV5-1 and TRBJ2-2; D gene ambiguous. The ends were cut back, 4 bases at V and 1 base at J, with 8 bases in the middle. Per the germline V gene, CDR1 is SGHRS and CDR2 is YFSETQ. The CDR3 extends over 14 amino acids. CDR3 protein: CASSPIQNTGELFF. The CDR3 coding sequence is TGCGCCAGCAGCCCCATACAGAACACCGGGGAGCTGTTTTTT.

The chain joins TRBV6-5 to TRBJ1-1; 8 bases line up with TRBD1. The germline V gene has CDR1 MNHEY and CDR2 SVGAGI. V lost 5 bases to trimming and J lost 1 base; unmatched junction nucleotides: 6. This CDR3 is built from 15 residues. In DNA, the CDR3 is TGTGCCAGCAGTCCCCTGGGACAGGCGAACACTGAAGCTTTCTTT. Its protein is CASSPLGQANTEAFF.

The rearrangement uses TRBV12-3 or TRBV12-4 and TRBJ2-1, with D possibly TRBD1 on 5 matching bases. This CDR3 contains 12 residues. The V gene lost 5 bases and the J gene lost 6 bases, with 8 bases spanning the gap. The CDR3: CASSHQGNEQFF. CDR3 in DNA: TGTGCCAGCAGTCATCAGGGCAATGAGCAGTTCTTC.

The chain uses TRBV7-7 and TRBJ2-2; 11 nucleotides line up with TRBD1. Germline CDR1 reads SSHAT; CDR2 reads FNYEAQ (reference sequence). With V trimmed by 1 base and J by 6 bases, 7 bases remained unmatched. This CDR3 region has 17 residues. In nucleotides, the CDR3 is TGTGCCAGCAGCTTAGGACCGGGACAGGGGGACCCCGGGGAGCTGTTTTTT. This codes for CASSLGPGQGDPGELFF.

This clone was seen just once. This chain uses TRBV18 with TRBJ2-2, with TRBD2 as a possible D gene (5 bases). The V gene lost 8 bases and the J gene lost 4 bases, with 14 bases spanning the gap. This CDR3 contains 14 residues. CDR1 is KGHSH, CDR2 LQKENI, per germline. CDR3 sequence: CASNSGVITGELFF. CDR3 nucleotides: TGTGCCAGCAATTCCGGGGTGATCACCGGGGAGCTGTTTTTT.